This record covers a single TCR beta chain. Its antigen remains unknown. With constant-segment primers, 5'RACE yielded cDNA libraries of TCR alpha and TCR beta that carried sample barcodes and UMIs. Using its own MiXCR run on the 5' RACE reads, TCRdb lists one record per CDR3 protein. The top ten hold approximately 8.1% of the sample, which has approximately 560,000 distinct CDR3 sequences, around 15% seen once. The sample is drawn from a study of T-cell memory formation after mild COVID-19. Germline V gene sequence: CDR1 SGHKS, CDR2 YYEKEE (reference sequence). The CDR3 is 12 amino acids. With 0 bases removed from V and 13 bases from J, the gap between germline ends came to 10 bases. Study-level findings and limits: Some SARS-CoV-2-responding clones were already detected in memory before infection. CD8+ contracting clones occupied EMRA, while CD4+ ones occupied mainly CM and EM.

The TCR comes from an adult woman who had mild COVID-19 (a few samples of this study predate the infection). Cell type and time point are not known. This chain joins TRBV5-5 and TRBJ2-2, with no clear D. Sequenced material: PBMCs or a T cell subset sorted from them (not recorded which). CDR3 sequence reads: CASSLVEGRLFF. The DNA for the CDR3 is TGTGCCAGCAGCTTGGTGGAAGGGCGGCTGTTTTTT.